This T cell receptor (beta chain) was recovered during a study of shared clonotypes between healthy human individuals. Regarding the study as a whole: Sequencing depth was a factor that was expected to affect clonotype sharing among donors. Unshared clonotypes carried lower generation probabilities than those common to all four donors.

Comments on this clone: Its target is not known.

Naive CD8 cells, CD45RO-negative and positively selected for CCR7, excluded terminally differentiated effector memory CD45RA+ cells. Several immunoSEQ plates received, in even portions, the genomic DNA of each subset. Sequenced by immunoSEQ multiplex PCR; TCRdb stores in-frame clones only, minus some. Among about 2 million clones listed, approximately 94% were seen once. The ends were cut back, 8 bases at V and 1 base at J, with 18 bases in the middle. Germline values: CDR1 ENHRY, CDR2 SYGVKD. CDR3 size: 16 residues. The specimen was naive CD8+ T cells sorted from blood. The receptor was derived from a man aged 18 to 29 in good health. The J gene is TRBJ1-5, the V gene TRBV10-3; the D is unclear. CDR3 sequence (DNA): TGTGCCATCGCGGAGGGATTTCCGGGGAGCAATCAGCCCCAGCATTTT. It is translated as CAIAEGFPGSNQPQHF.